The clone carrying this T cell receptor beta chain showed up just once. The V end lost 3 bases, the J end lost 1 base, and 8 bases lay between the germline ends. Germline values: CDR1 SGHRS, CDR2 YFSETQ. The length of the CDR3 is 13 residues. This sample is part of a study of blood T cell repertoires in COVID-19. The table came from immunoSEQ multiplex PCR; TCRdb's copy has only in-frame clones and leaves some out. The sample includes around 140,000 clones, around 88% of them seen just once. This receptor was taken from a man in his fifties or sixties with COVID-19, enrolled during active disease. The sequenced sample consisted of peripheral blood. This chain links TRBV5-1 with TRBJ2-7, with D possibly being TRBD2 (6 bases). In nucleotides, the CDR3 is TGCGCCAGCAGCTGGGGAGGTTCCTACGAGCAGTACTTC. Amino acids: CASSWGGSYEQYF.